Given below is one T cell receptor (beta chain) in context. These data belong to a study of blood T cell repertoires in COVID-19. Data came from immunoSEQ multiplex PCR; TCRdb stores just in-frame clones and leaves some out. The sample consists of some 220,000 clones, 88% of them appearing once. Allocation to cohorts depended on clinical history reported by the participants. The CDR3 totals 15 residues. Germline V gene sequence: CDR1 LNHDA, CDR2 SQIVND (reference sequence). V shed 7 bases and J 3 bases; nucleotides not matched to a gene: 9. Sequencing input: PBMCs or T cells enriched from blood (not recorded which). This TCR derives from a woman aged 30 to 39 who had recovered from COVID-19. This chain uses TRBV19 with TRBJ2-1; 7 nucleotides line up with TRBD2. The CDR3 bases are TGTGCCAGTACCGAAATAGGACTAGGCTACAATGAGCAGTTCTTC. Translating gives CASTEIGLGYNEQFF.